Listed below are T cell receptor beta chains from one sample, sequenced in a study of technical replicates of blood from a few donors. Profiled with immunoSEQ multiplex PCR; TCRdb holds only in-frame clones, not every one. The data show roughly 100,000 clones, with around 93% seen just once and more than 0.3% held by the top ten. Sequenced input: T cells isolated from PBMCs. These TCRs come from a human donor in good health. Both conserved end residues are trimmed from each CDR3.

v_gene,j_gene,CDR3aa
TRBV18,TRBJ2-1,ASSPRDSYNEQF
TRBV7-2,TRBJ1-2,ASSLAPGVSYYGYT
TRBV7-9,TRBJ2-7,ASSLEGGDPYEQY
TRBV5-1,TRBJ2-7,ASSLLAGSSYEQY
TRBV28,TRBJ2-5,ASSLGLQETQY
TRBV19,TRBJ1-1,ASSMIGGTTEAF
TRBV30,TRBJ2-3,AWSGLLGSGDPDTQY
TRBV21-1,TRBJ2-1,ASSKVGTGYNEQF
TRBV7-3,TRBJ2-5,ASSLTGRRGEETQY
TRBV6-5,TRBJ2-7,ASRHRDTSYEQY
TRBV7-8,TRBJ1-1,ASSLGTVNTEAF
TRBV5-6,TRBJ1-1,ASSFFTMNTEAF
TRBV2,TRBJ2-5,ASSVPGLQETQY
TRBV30,TRBJ2-2,AWSVESSGGLF
TRBV7-3,TRBJ1-1,ASSLYSGVNTEAF
TRBV19,TRBJ1-5,AGSRASNQPQH
TRBV9,TRBJ1-4,ASGAGGFEKLF
TRBV11-2,TRBJ1-2,ASSFQGNGYT
TRBV9,TRBJ2-3,ASSVVGSGNTDTQY
TRBV5-1,TRBJ2-3,ASSLPRGTTDTQY
TRBV7-9,TRBJ1-4,ASSLVLIRASNEKLF
TRBV7-9,TRBJ2-6,ASSDRVGANVLT